These 27 T cell receptor beta chains were sequenced from one sample in a study of blood T cell repertoires in COVID-19. Repertoires were generated with immunoSEQ multiplex PCR, while TCRdb's copy carries only in-frame clones and drops some. The sample holds about 180,000 clones; more than 75% are singletons and the top ten take around a sixth. Material: peripheral blood. Receptors originate from a person aged 70 to 85 with COVID-19, enrolled during active disease.

The chain is built from TRBV24-1 and TRBJ2-3, with D possibly matching TRBD2 (6 bases). The CDR3 extends over 14 amino acids. Germline V gene lookup returns CDR1 KGHDR and CDR2 SFDVKD. V shed 6 bases and J shed 2 bases, with 11 bases lying between them. CDR3 protein: CATSSGGFTDTQYF. CDR3 DNA sequence: TGTGCCACCAGTTCTGGGGGGTTCACAGATACGCAGTATTTT.

The J gene is TRBJ1-5, the V gene TRBV6-2 or TRBV6-3; D uncertain. Looked up from germline, CDR1 is MNHEY and CDR2 is SVGEGT. Trimming stripped 2 bases from V and 5 bases from J, with 10 bases between. CDR3 length: 14 amino acids. The CDR3 is CASSYDGSYQPQHF. Here the CDR3 DNA reads TGTGCCAGCAGTTACGATGGCAGTTATCAGCCCCAGCATTTT.

The V call is TRBV9, the J call TRBJ1-5; maybe TRBD1 (5 bases). V dropped 0 bases and J dropped 0 bases, with 16 bases sitting between them. Germline V CDR1 and CDR2: SGDLS, YYNGEE. CDR3 length: 18 amino acids. CDR3 amino acids: CASSVGAGLQYSNQPQHF. CDR3 nucleotide sequence: TGTGCCAGCAGCGTAGGGGCAGGGCTCCAATATAGCAATCAGCCCCAGCATTTT.

This clone was detected only once. The chain joins TRBV9 to TRBJ1-1; D call uncertain. Germline values: CDR1 SGDLS, CDR2 YYNGEE. This CDR3 contains 16 residues. Trimming cost V 3 bases and J 0 bases, with 15 bases left between them. The CDR3 here is CASSERPDSVNTEAFF. The DNA for the CDR3 is TGTGCCAGCAGCGAGCGCCCGGACTCCGTGAACACTGAAGCTTTCTTT. Full variable domain (rest looked up from reference TRBV9 and TRBJ1-1): DSGVTQTPKHLITATGQRVTLRCSPRSGDLSVYWYQQSLDQGLQFLIQYYNGEERAKGNILERFSAQQFPDLHSELNLSSLELGDSALYFCASSERPDSVNTEAFFGQGTRLTVV.

CDR3 loop: CASSFGQGNTEAFF. The CDR3 coding sequence is TGTGCCAGCAGTTTCGGGCAGGGGAACACTGAAGCTTTCTTT. This chain uses TRBV27 with TRBJ1-1; D might be TRBD1 (5 bases). The V gene lost 3 bases and the J gene lost 1 base, with 9 bases spanning the gap. The CDR3 extends over 14 amino acids. From germline, CDR1 is MNHEY and CDR2 SMNVEV (reference sequence).

The chain combines TRBV7-2 with TRBJ1-4; TRBD1 aligns across 7 bases. Germline V gives CDR1 SGHTA, CDR2 FQGNSA. J was trimmed by 10 bases and V by 5 bases; bases with no gene match: 16. The CDR3 runs to 16 residues. CDR3 sequence reads: CASSPGTDFFVGKLFF. CDR3 coding DNA: TGTGCCAGCAGCCCTGGGACAGACTTTTTTGTTGGAAAACTGTTTTTT.

The chain couples TRBV6-5 to TRBJ1-1; TRBD1 agrees at 7 bases. Germline CDR1 MNHEY, CDR2 SVGAGI. The V gene end was trimmed by 5 bases and the J gene end by 1 base; junction bases not matched to a gene: 4. The CDR3 runs 14 residues. The CDR3 protein is CASSRTGGNTEAFF. CDR3 DNA sequence: TGTGCCAGCAGTCGGACAGGCGGGAACACTGAAGCTTTCTTT.

This clone was seen once. The chain joins TRBV6-2 or TRBV6-3 to TRBJ1-2; 7 bases line up with TRBD1. The germline CDR1 and CDR2 sequences are MNHEY and SVGEGT. The CDR3 runs to 15 residues. With V trimmed by 5 bases and J by 7 bases, 13 bases remained unmatched. This CDR3 reads CASSPLGDSRRGYTF. CDR3 nucleotide sequence: TGTGCCAGCAGTCCCCTAGGGGACAGTCGGCGTGGCTACACCTTC.

This chain joins TRBV28 and TRBJ1-2; D is possibly TRBD1 (5 bases). The CDR3 is 17 amino acids. The germline V gene has CDR1 MDHEN and CDR2 SYDVKM. Trimming cost V 2 bases and J 2 bases, with 18 bases left between them. DNA for the CDR3: TGTGCCAGCAGTTTACCCAGGGTGGGTGTTTTGAACTATGGCTACACCTTC. It specifies CASSLPRVGVLNYGYTF.

The chain recombines TRBV11-3 with TRBJ2-1; D may be TRBD2 (5 bases). Per germline, CDR1 SGHNT and CDR2 YENEEA. The V gene lost 5 bases and the J gene lost 5 bases, with 13 bases spanning the gap. The CDR3 has 14 amino acids. This CDR3 is CASSPRGADNEQFF. CDR3 DNA sequence: TGTGCCAGCAGCCCCCGGGGAGCGGACAATGAGCAGTTCTTC.

V is TRBV6-5 and J is TRBJ2-4; maybe TRBD1 (5 bases). This CDR3 comprises 16 residues. From germline, CDR1 is MNHEY and CDR2 SVGAGI. The V and J ends lost 4 bases and 4 bases respectively, with 17 bases between them. In DNA form, the CDR3 reads TGTGCCAGCAGTTCTGACAGTAATCGAGCTAAAAACATTCAGTACTTC. Translation gives CASSSDSNRAKNIQYF.

The V gene is TRBV6-5, the J gene TRBJ1-2, with D possibly matching TRBD1 (5 bases). The germline V gene encodes CDR1 MNHEY and CDR2 SVGAGI. The ends were cut back, 6 bases at V and 4 bases at J, with 15 bases in the middle. The CDR3 loop spans 14 amino acids. The CDR3 coding sequence is TGTGCCAGCAGGGCAGGGATCATCAGCTATGGCTACACCTTC. It encodes CASRAGIISYGYTF.

The rearrangement uses TRBV28 and TRBJ2-3; 10 bases align to TRBD2. CDR1 MDHEN and CDR2 SYDVKM come from the germline V gene. This CDR3 spans 16 amino acids. Trimming removed 2 bases from V and 2 bases from J; junction bases left unmatched: 4. The CDR3 DNA follows: TGTGCCAGCAGTTTACTGACTAGCGGGTACACAGATACGCAGTATTTT. Translated, it gives CASSLLTSGYTDTQYF.

The V and J genes are TRBV7-8 and TRBJ2-3, with D maybe TRBD1 (5 bases). Trimming shortened V by 4 bases and J by 2 bases, and 10 bases separated the two germline ends. This CDR3 is 14 amino acids long. Germline-derived CDR1 and CDR2 are SGHVS and FQNEAQ. This CDR3 reads CASSSGQITDTQYF. The CDR3 DNA reads as TGTGCCAGCAGCTCAGGGCAGATCACAGATACGCAGTATTTT. Full variable domain (rest looked up from reference TRBV7-8 and TRBJ2-3): GAGVSQSPRYKVAKRGQDVALRCDPISGHVSLFWYQQALGQGPEFLTYFQNEAQLDKSGLPSDRFFAERPEGSVSTLKIQRTQQEDSAVYLCASSSGQITDTQYFGPGTRLTVL.

The rearrangement joins TRBV19 to TRBJ2-7; 7 bases agree with TRBD2. Germline loops: CDR1 LNHDA, CDR2 SQIVND (reference sequence). CDR3 length equals 12 residues. Trimming cost V 6 bases and J 3 bases; bases outside gene matches: 2. CDR3 DNA: TGTGCCAGTAGGGGAGGGGACTACGAGCAGTACTTC. It codes for CASRGGDYEQYF.

This clone was counted a few times. The V gene is TRBV19, the J gene TRBJ2-5; TRBD2 might be the D (5 bases). Germline V gives CDR1 LNHDA, CDR2 SQIVND (reference sequence). CDR3 length equals 13 residues. V gave up 8 bases and J gave up 0 bases, with 10 bases separating them. The CDR3 sequence is CASGGGYQETQYF. Here the CDR3 DNA reads TGTGCCAGTGGAGGCGGGTACCAAGAGACCCAGTACTTC.

The chain uses TRBV4-2 and TRBJ1-5; 9 bases are a match to TRBD1. The CDR3 contains 15 residues. The J segment lost 10 bases and the V segment lost 0 bases, leaving 7 bases of the junction unmatched. Germline lookup yields CDR1 LGHNA and CDR2 YNFKEQ. This CDR3 reads CASSQDFTGGFPQHF. The DNA of the CDR3 is TGTGCCAGCAGCCAAGATTTTACAGGGGGCTTTCCCCAGCATTTT.

This chain uses TRBV27 with TRBJ1-2; 8 bases are shared with TRBD1. CDR1 is MNHEY and CDR2 is SMNVEV in the germline V gene (reference sequence). V shed 5 bases, J shed 6 bases, and the junction held 8 bases outside the gene matches. CDR3 length: 14 residues. The CDR3 region has the DNA TGTGCCAGCAGTACCAACAGGGGGAATCATGGCTACACCTTC. Translated: CASSTNRGNHGYTF.

The gene calls are TRBV4-2 and TRBJ1-2; no firm D call. This CDR3 comprises 14 residues. Germline-derived CDR1 and CDR2 are LGHNA and YNFKEQ. Trimming pared 4 bases from V and 1 base from J, leaving 10 bases between. CDR3 DNA sequence: TGTGCCAGCAGCCGGAGGGATTTTAACTATGGCTACACCTTC. Amino acids: CASSRRDFNYGYTF.

This chain links TRBV28 with TRBJ2-1; D ambiguous. The V end lost 5 bases, the J end lost 5 bases, and 10 bases lay between the germline ends. Germline CDR1 is MDHEN and CDR2 is SYDVKM. The CDR3 spans 13 residues. The CDR3 region is CASSAPVNNEQFF. In DNA form, the CDR3 reads TGTGCCAGCAGTGCCCCAGTGAACAATGAGCAGTTCTTC. Supplemented by reference TRBV28 and TRBJ2-1, the full variable domain reads DVKVTQSSRYLVKRTGEKVFLECVQDMDHENMFWYRQDPGLGLRLIYFSYDVKMKEKGDIPEGYSVSREKKERFSLILESASTNQTSMYLCASSAPVNNEQFFGPGTRLTVL.

The chain couples TRBV19 to TRBJ1-4, with 7 bases that match TRBD1. This CDR3 has 17 amino acids. The ends lost 7 bases at V and 0 bases at J; junction bases unmatched: 11. Germline V CDR1 and CDR2: LNHDA, SQIVND (reference sequence). CDR3 in amino acids: CASIRGGPSTTNEKLFF. The CDR3, as DNA: TGTGCCAGTATTCGAGGGGGCCCATCAACAACTAATGAAAAACTGTTTTTT.

The chain links TRBV19 to TRBJ2-6; the match to TRBD2 covers 7 bases. The V gene end was trimmed by 10 bases and the J gene end by 0 bases; junction bases not matched to a gene: 3. The CDR3 has 14 residues. Germline V gene lookup returns CDR1 LNHDA and CDR2 SQIVND (reference sequence). The CDR3: CATQRDSGANVLTF. In DNA form, the CDR3 reads TGTGCCACCCAGCGGGACTCTGGGGCCAACGTCCTGACTTTC. Full variable domain (remainder filled in from reference TRBV19 and TRBJ2-6): DGGITQSPKYLFRKEGQNVTLSCEQNLNHDAMYWYRQDPGQGLRLIYYSQIVNDFQKGDIAEGYSVSREKKESFPLTVTSAQKNPTAFYLCATQRDSGANVLTFGAGSRLTVL.

The V gene is TRBV28, the J gene TRBJ1-5; the match to TRBD1 covers 9 bases. The CDR3 length is 18 residues. Germline CDR1 reads MDHEN; CDR2 reads SYDVKM. With V trimmed by 3 bases and J by 1 base, 10 bases remained unmatched. The CDR3 sequence is CASSLAGGGTGSNQPQHF. CDR3 sequence (DNA): TGTGCCAGCAGTTTGGCGGGCGGGGGGACAGGGAGCAATCAGCCCCAGCATTTT.

The CDR3 DNA is TGTGCCAGCAGTGAAGAGCTAGCGGGAGTGGGTGAGCAGTTCTTC. It specifies CASSEELAGVGEQFF. V gene TRBV6-1 combines with J gene TRBJ2-1; 10 bases map to TRBD2. V trimming: 1 base; J trimming: 9 bases; junction bases outside the gene matches: 6. This CDR3 region has 15 residues. Germline CDR1 reads MNHNS; CDR2 reads SASEGT.

This chain joins TRBV7-9 and TRBJ1-6, with D tentatively TRBD1 (5 bases). In germline, CDR1 is SEHNR, CDR2 FQNEAQ (reference sequence). The CDR3 contains 15 residues. Between the trimmed V and J ends, which lost 1 base and 1 base, there was a span of 5 bases. This CDR3 reads CASSLGQSYNSPLHF. The CDR3 bases are TGTGCCAGCAGCTTAGGACAGTCCTATAATTCACCCCTCCACTTT.

With regard to this clone: The junction and the germline gene differ at one end; a read error may be behind it. J is TRBJ2-1 and V is TRBV5-6; 15 nucleotides match TRBD2. This CDR3 is 14 amino acids long. The germline V gene encodes CDR1 SGHDT and CDR2 YYEEEE. CDR3 bases: TGTGCCAGCAGAACCGGACTAGCGGGGGGGCCGAGGCTCTTC. This gives the protein CASRTGLAGGPRLF.

The chain joins TRBV7-9 to TRBJ1-2; a weak D match, TRBD1 (6 bases). This CDR3 comprises 14 residues. Germline lookup yields CDR1 SEHNR and CDR2 FQNEAQ (reference sequence). The V gene lost 5 bases and the J gene lost 6 bases, with 16 bases spanning the gap. This chain's CDR3 is CASSQQGKVDGYTF. In DNA, the CDR3 is TGTGCCAGCAGCCAGCAGGGGAAAGTAGATGGCTACACCTTC. Supplemented by reference TRBV7-9 and TRBJ1-2, the full variable domain reads DTGVSQNPRHKITKRGQNVTFRCDPISEHNRLYWYRQTLGQGPEFLTYFQNEAQLEKSRLLSDRFSAERPKGSFSTLEIQRTEQGDSAMYLCASSQQGKVDGYTFGSGTRLTVV.